Presented here are 8 T cell receptor beta chains from one specimen sequenced in a study of early T cells in non-severe SARS-CoV-2 infection. TCRdb passed the 5' RACE reads through MiXCR, listing each CDR3 protein once. The sample lists approximately 70,000 distinct CDR3 sequences, approximately 12% occurring once. Sequencing used whole blood. Every receptor here comes from an adult who was a healthcare worker with PCR-confirmed SARS-CoV-2 infection or an uninfected control (not recorded which).

This clonotype was picked up many times. V gene TRBV29-1 combines with J gene TRBJ2-3; either TRBD1 or TRBD2 may fit D (5 bases each). Germline V gene data show CDR1 as SQVTM and CDR2 as ANQGSEA. V lost 7 bases to trimming and J lost 4 bases, with 18 bases between them. The length of the CDR3 is 14 residues. The CDR3 sequence is CSASPGTAADTQYF. The CDR3 DNA follows: TGCAGCGCTTCCCCCGGGACCGCCGCAGATACGCAGTATTTT.

At least ten counts were recorded for this clonotype. The V gene is TRBV27, the J gene TRBJ2-3, with D perhaps matching TRBD2 (5 bases). Germline-derived CDR1 and CDR2 are MNHEY and SMNVEV (reference sequence). The CDR3 covers 13 residues. V lost 5 bases to trimming and J lost 6 bases, with 12 bases between them. The CDR3 DNA reads as TGTGCCAGCAGTCCGCTAGCTTCGGATACGCAGTATTTT. Protein sequence: CASSPLASDTQYF.

This clonotype was observed many times. The chain carries TRBV7-2 and TRBJ1-2, with no clear D. V lost 1 base and J lost 2, with 11 bases in between. This CDR3 spans 15 amino acids. Germline values: CDR1 SGHTA, CDR2 FQGNSA. The CDR3 DNA sequence: TGTGCCAGCAGCTTAGGGGTCAGCGCCAACTATGGCTACACCTTC. Encoded protein: CASSLGVSANYGYTF.

The V gene is TRBV7-2, the J gene TRBJ2-7, with D perhaps given as TRBD1 or TRBD2 (5 bases each). The CDR3 is made up of 13 amino acids. CDR1 is SGHTA and CDR2 is FQGNSA in the germline V gene. V was pared by 5 bases and J by 10 bases, with 18 bases between. CDR3: CASSPGTAIVQYF. CDR3 bases: TGTGCCAGCAGCCCCGGGACCGCCATCGTACAGTACTTC. Full variable domain (outside the CDR3, taken from reference TRBV7-2 and TRBJ2-7): GAGVSQSPSNKVTEKGKDVELRCDPISGHTALYWYRQSLGQGLEFLIYFQGNSAPDKSGLPSDRFSAERTGGSVSTLTIQRTQQEDSAVYLCASSPGTAIVQYFGPGTRLTVT.

This clonotype came up many times. The chain uses TRBV10-3 and TRBJ1-5, with 7 bases aligning to TRBD1. V shed 6 bases and J 7 bases; nucleotides not matched to a gene: 6. Looked up from germline, CDR1 is ENHRY and CDR2 is SYGVKD. The CDR3 runs 13 residues. Here the CDR3 reads CAIRPQGDQPQHF. The CDR3 coding sequence is TGTGCCATCAGGCCCCAGGGGGACCAGCCCCAGCATTTT.

This clonotype was counted only a few times. The chain uses TRBV7-2 and TRBJ2-1; D possibly corresponds to TRBD1 (5 bases). The CDR3 is 14 residues long. Germline loops: CDR1 SGHTA, CDR2 FQGNSA. The ends were cut back, 3 bases at V and 8 bases at J, with 14 bases in the middle. The DNA of the CDR3 is TGTGCCAGCAGCTTCCGGTCCAGGGCCCATGAGCAGTTCTTC. It encodes CASSFRSRAHEQFF.

V is TRBV29-1 and J is TRBJ1-4, with D maybe TRBD1 (5 bases). Trimming stripped 7 bases from V and 8 bases from J, with 14 bases between. The germline gives CDR1 SQVTM, CDR2 ANQGSEA. There are 12 residues in the CDR3. This chain's CDR3 is CSARGPGEKLFF. The CDR3 coding sequence is TGCAGCGCTAGGGGCCCTGGCGAAAAACTGTTTTTT.

This clonotype was recorded at least ten times. The chain has TRBV20-1 and TRBJ2-3, with D possibly being TRBD1 or TRBD2 (5 bases each). The CDR3 is 16 residues long. Trimming took off 0 bases at V and 3 bases at J, with 16 bases between the two ends. In germline, CDR1 is DFQATT, CDR2 SNEGSKA (reference sequence). For the CDR3, the DNA is TGCAGTGCTAGAGATCCGGGTAGAGGGGAGACAGATACGCAGTATTTT. Translation: CSARDPGRGETDTQYF.